A selection of T cell receptor beta chains follows, all from one sample in a study of technical replicates of blood from several donors. Some clones are missing from TCRdb's copy, which holds only in-frame ones; the method was immunoSEQ multiplex PCR. Among tens of thousands of clones listed, 92% were seen once. The material sequenced was T cells isolated from PBMCs. These receptors were obtained from a human donor in good health. The CDR3 runs from the conserved cysteine through the conserved F or W. Each record gives: V gene, D gene, clone size, J gene, CDR3 DNA, CDR3 protein. A D gene is named only where the DNA matches it firmly. Not all rows give a size; the values are once, few, many and, for expanded clones, a class.

V gene: TRBV10-1
D gene: NA
clone size: NA
J gene: TRBJ1-2
CDR3 DNA: TGCGCCAGCAGTGAGTCGCTGACCGGCGGCCGGGATGGCTACACCTTC
CDR3 protein: CASSESLTGGRDGYTF

V gene: TRBV7-8
D gene: TRBD1
clone size: NA
J gene: TRBJ1-1
CDR3 DNA: TGTGCCAGCAGCTTAGTCACAGGGGCGGAGGATGAAGCTTTCTTT
CDR3 protein: CASSLVTGAEDEAFF

V gene: TRBV4-1
D gene: NA
clone size: NA
J gene: TRBJ1-1
CDR3 DNA: TGCGCCAGCAGCCAAGTTTGGCAGGGAGGGAGATTGGCCATTGAAGCTTTCTTT
CDR3 protein: CASSQVWQGGRLAIEAFF

V gene: TRBV11-2
D gene: NA
clone size: NA
J gene: TRBJ2-2
CDR3 DNA: TGTGCCAGCAGTGGTTCGCAGGGTGACACCGGGGAGCTGTTTTTT
CDR3 protein: CASSGSQGDTGELFF

V gene: TRBV11-3
D gene: TRBD2
clone size: NA
J gene: TRBJ2-1
CDR3 DNA: TGTGCCAGCAGCCCTTGGACTAGCTCCCATGAGCAGTTCTTC
CDR3 protein: CASSPWTSSHEQFF

V gene: TRBV5-1
D gene: TRBD2
clone size: NA
J gene: TRBJ2-7
CDR3 DNA: TGCGCCAGCAGCTCGGTAGCGGGAGGAAGGATTGGCGAGCAGTACTTC
CDR3 protein: CASSSVAGGRIGEQYF

V gene: TRBV5-1
D gene: TRBD2
clone size: once
J gene: TRBJ2-1
CDR3 DNA: TGCGCCAGCAGCTTGGCCGGGGGGAATGAGCAGTTCTTC
CDR3 protein: CASSLAGGNEQFF

V gene: TRBV28
D gene: TRBD1
clone size: NA
J gene: TRBJ2-7
CDR3 DNA: TGTGCCAGCAGTTCCCGGGACAGATACTACGAGCAGTACTTC
CDR3 protein: CASSSRDRYYEQYF

V gene: TRBV29-1
D gene: NA
clone size: NA
J gene: TRBJ1-2
CDR3 DNA: TGCAGCGTTGAAGGGAGTCCAAACAGGGTTGACTATGGCTACACCTTC
CDR3 protein: CSVEGSPNRVDYGYTF

V gene: TRBV11-2
D gene: TRBD2
clone size: NA
J gene: TRBJ2-1
CDR3 DNA: TGTGCCAGCAGCTTACCGGGACTAGCGGGAGGGTCGGACAATGAGCAGTTCTTC
CDR3 protein: CASSLPGLAGGSDNEQFF

V gene: TRBV7-2
D gene: TRBD1
clone size: NA
J gene: TRBJ2-2
CDR3 DNA: TGTGCCAGCAGCCGCAGACAGGGGGCAAACACCGGGGAGCTGTTTTTT
CDR3 protein: CASSRRQGANTGELFF

V gene: TRBV28
D gene: NA
clone size: NA
J gene: TRBJ2-5
CDR3 DNA: TGTGCCAGCAGTTCGACCGGGGACATCTCCCCAGAGACCCAGTACTTC
CDR3 protein: CASSSTGDISPETQYF

V gene: TRBV9
D gene: TRBD2
clone size: NA
J gene: TRBJ2-2
CDR3 DNA: TGTGCCAGCAGCGTAGGGCTAGCGGGAGGGAACACCGGGGAGCTGTTTTTT
CDR3 protein: CASSVGLAGGNTGELFF

V gene: TRBV29-1
D gene: NA
clone size: NA
J gene: TRBJ1-5
CDR3 DNA: TGCAGCGTGGGAGTTAGTAGTAATCAGCCCCAGCATTTT
CDR3 protein: CSVGVSSNQPQHF

V gene: TRBV9
D gene: NA
clone size: NA
J gene: TRBJ2-3
CDR3 DNA: TGTGCCAGCAGCGTGACTTGGGCAGATACGCAGTATTTT
CDR3 protein: CASSVTWADTQYF

V gene: TRBV6-1
D gene: NA
clone size: NA
J gene: TRBJ1-3
CDR3 DNA: TGTGCCAGCAGTGTCAGTTTAAAGTCTGGAAACACCATATATTTT
CDR3 protein: CASSVSLKSGNTIYF

V gene: TRBV30
D gene: NA
clone size: NA
J gene: TRBJ1-3
CDR3 DNA: TGTGCCTGGAGTGTGAGTGGAAACACCATATATTTT
CDR3 protein: CAWSVSGNTIYF

V gene: TRBV21-1
D gene: NA
clone size: NA
J gene: TRBJ1-1
CDR3 DNA: TGTGCCAGCAGCCTTAGAACGGGGGGGGTAGGCACTGAAGCTTTCTTT
CDR3 protein: CASSLRTGGVGTEAFF

V gene: TRBV10-3
D gene: TRBD1
clone size: NA
J gene: TRBJ1-5
CDR3 DNA: TGTGCCATCAGGCCGGGACAGGGGGCCGGGGAGCCCCAGCATTTT
CDR3 protein: CAIRPGQGAGEPQHF

V gene: TRBV6-5
D gene: TRBD2
clone size: NA
J gene: TRBJ2-7
CDR3 DNA: TGTGCCAGCAGTTACTCGAGTAGCGGGAGCCTCCACGAGCAGTACTTC
CDR3 protein: CASSYSSSGSLHEQYF

V gene: TRBV4-1
D gene: NA
clone size: once
J gene: TRBJ2-1
CDR3 DNA: TGCGCCAGCAGCCGTCCCCGGGTTGGGAATGAGCAGTTCTTC
CDR3 protein: CASSRPRVGNEQFF

V gene: TRBV9
D gene: NA
clone size: NA
J gene: TRBJ2-5
CDR3 DNA: TGTGCCAGCAGCGCCACTAGTTTGCGAGAGACCCAGTACTTC
CDR3 protein: CASSATSLRETQYF

V gene: TRBV10-2
D gene: NA
clone size: NA
J gene: TRBJ1-1
CDR3 DNA: TGCGCCAGCAGTGGAAGGGGAAGAACTGAAGCTTTCTTT
CDR3 protein: CASSGRGRTEAFF

V gene: TRBV4-1
D gene: TRBD2
clone size: NA
J gene: TRBJ2-1
CDR3 DNA: TGCGCCAGCAGCCAGGGACTAGCGGGAGTAGGGGCTACCTACAATGAGCAGTTCTTC
CDR3 protein: CASSQGLAGVGATYNEQFF

V gene: TRBV28
D gene: NA
clone size: NA
J gene: TRBJ1-5
CDR3 DNA: TGTGCCAGCAGTGCTGCGCCGGGGATCAATCAGCCCCAGCATTTT
CDR3 protein: CASSAAPGINQPQHF

V gene: TRBV6-1
D gene: NA
clone size: NA
J gene: TRBJ1-5
CDR3 DNA: TGTGCCAGCAGTGAAAGGGGCAGGTGGGTCCAGCCCCAGCATTTT
CDR3 protein: CASSERGRWVQPQHF

V gene: TRBV19
D gene: NA
clone size: NA
J gene: TRBJ1-4
CDR3 DNA: TGTGCCAGTAGCACCCGGGAAAAACTGTTTTTT
CDR3 protein: CASSTREKLFF

V gene: TRBV11-1
D gene: TRBD1
clone size: NA
J gene: TRBJ2-2
CDR3 DNA: TGTGCCAGCAGCTTGACAGGGGTTCCCGGGGAGCTGTTTTTT
CDR3 protein: CASSLTGVPGELFF

V gene: TRBV9
D gene: NA
clone size: NA
J gene: TRBJ2-7
CDR3 DNA: TGTGCCAGCAGCGTAGGTAGACTCCCGCCCTACGAGCAGTACTTC
CDR3 protein: CASSVGRLPPYEQYF

V gene: TRBV28
D gene: NA
clone size: once
J gene: TRBJ2-1
CDR3 DNA: TGTGCCAGCAGGGCGGATAGGTCCTACAATGAGCAGTTCTTC
CDR3 protein: CASRADRSYNEQFF

V gene: TRBV21-1
D gene: NA
clone size: NA
J gene: TRBJ2-2
CDR3 DNA: TGTGCCAGCAGCAAAGAGTCGTGGGGGCCACGCACTAGGTGCGGGGAGCTGTTTTTT
CDR3 protein: CASSKESWGPRTRCGELFF

V gene: TRBV10-1
D gene: TRBD2
clone size: NA
J gene: TRBJ2-1
CDR3 DNA: TGCGCCAGCAGTGTCACTACTAGCGGCCACGTTGAGCAGTTCTTC
CDR3 protein: CASSVTTSGHVEQFF

V gene: TRBV6-1
D gene: NA
clone size: NA
J gene: TRBJ2-1
CDR3 DNA: TGTGCCAGCAGTGGACCGCCGGGACTCGCTTCCAATGAGCAGTTCTTC
CDR3 protein: CASSGPPGLASNEQFF

V gene: TRBV7-8
D gene: NA
clone size: NA
J gene: TRBJ2-1
CDR3 DNA: TGTGCCAGCAGCTTAGCGTCTGGGGACATCCTGGACAATGAGCAGTTCTTC
CDR3 protein: CASSLASGDILDNEQFF

V gene: TRBV28
D gene: NA
clone size: NA
J gene: TRBJ1-1
CDR3 DNA: TGTGCCAGCAGTTTTAGAGTGAACACTGAAGCTTTCTTT
CDR3 protein: CASSFRVNTEAFF

V gene: TRBV6-6
D gene: TRBD1
clone size: once
J gene: TRBJ2-7
CDR3 DNA: TGTGCCAGCAGCTGGGACAGGGGGGGATCCTACGAGCAGTACTTC
CDR3 protein: CASSWDRGGSYEQYF

V gene: TRBV15
D gene: NA
clone size: NA
J gene: TRBJ1-3
CDR3 DNA: TGTGCCACCGGTATCGTGCAGGGGATAGAAGCTGGAAACACCATATATTTT
CDR3 protein: CATGIVQGIEAGNTIYF

V gene: TRBV6-5
D gene: NA
clone size: NA
J gene: TRBJ1-2
CDR3 DNA: TGTGCCAGCAGGATTGACAGAGACGGCTATGGCTACACCTTC
CDR3 protein: CASRIDRDGYGYTF

V gene: TRBV5-1
D gene: TRBD2
clone size: NA
J gene: TRBJ2-1
CDR3 DNA: TGCGCCAGCAGCTTGAGGCGGGGGGCCTCCTACAATGAGCAGTTCTTC
CDR3 protein: CASSLRRGASYNEQFF

V gene: TRBV10-3
D gene: NA
clone size: few
J gene: TRBJ1-4
CDR3 DNA: TGTGCCATCAGTGAGTCTAGGGGAACTAATGAAAAACTGTTTTTT
CDR3 protein: CAISESRGTNEKLFF